This TCR beta chain was captured in a study of cytomegalovirus exposure and HLA in healthy donors. The PCR used 60 Vbeta and 13 Jbeta primers. TCRdb's table, derived via immunoSEQ multiplex PCR, lists solely in-frame clones and lacks some. The sample comprises approximately 77,000 clones, around 84% of which are singletons, and almost 4.5% rests with the top ten. Trimming removed 2 bases at V and 5 bases at J, with 15 bases between. The CDR3 covers 16 residues. Germline CDR1 and CDR2: MDHEN and SYDVKM. The sequence derives from a man aged 40-50 years in good health and CMV-seronegative. The V call is TRBV28, the J call TRBJ2-2; D is possibly TRBD1 (6 bases). The sequenced material came from PBMCs. The CDR3 DNA sequence: TGTGCCAGCAGTTTACCCGGACAGACGACGACCGGGGAGCTGTTTTTT. Its protein is CASSLPGQTTTGELFF.